This T cell receptor beta chain was found in a study of blood T cell repertoires in COVID-19. Across the whole study: Acute-phase and convalescent COVID-19 samples originated in the United States, Italy and Spain. The cDNA or gDNA used as material had been derived from T cells, B-cell-depleted T cells, or PBMCs.

This CDR3 has 15 amino acids. J lost 5 bases, V lost 4 bases, and 6 bases had no gene match. CDR1 SGHDT and CDR2 YYEEEE come from the germline V gene. In the authors' workflow: Reference gene primer amplification in the assay estimated nucleated cell counts. Assay used: immunoSEQ multiplex PCR; TCRdb lists only in-frame clones, some missing. For V, J and clone size, that table is used; D and trimming come from the DNA. This table has some 120,000 clones, roughly four fifths appearing once. Sequencing was carried out using peripheral blood. This TCR came from a human donor in a cohort sampled during active COVID-19. The chain carries TRBV5-6 and TRBJ1-5; 10 bases match TRBD1. The CDR3 sequence: CASSARDRGYQPQHF. The CDR3 DNA follows: TGTGCCAGCAGCGCCCGGGACAGGGGTTATCAGCCCCAGCATTTT.